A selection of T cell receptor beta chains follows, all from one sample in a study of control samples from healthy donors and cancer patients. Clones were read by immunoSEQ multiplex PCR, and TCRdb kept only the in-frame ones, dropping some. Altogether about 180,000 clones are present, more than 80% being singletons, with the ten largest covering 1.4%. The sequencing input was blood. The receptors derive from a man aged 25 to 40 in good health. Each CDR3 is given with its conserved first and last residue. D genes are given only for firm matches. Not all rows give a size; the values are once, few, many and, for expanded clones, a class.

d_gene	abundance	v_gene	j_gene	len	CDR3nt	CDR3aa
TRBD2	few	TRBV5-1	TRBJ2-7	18	TGCGCCAGCAGCTTGGATGGACTAGCGGGCCACTTCGCCTACGAGCAGTACTTC	CASSLDGLAGHFAYEQYF
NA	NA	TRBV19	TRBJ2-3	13	TGTGCCAGTCAGACACGAAGCACAGATACGCAGTATTTT	CASQTRSTDTQYF
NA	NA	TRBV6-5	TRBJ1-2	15	TGTGCCAGCAGGCCACGAATCAGGGGAGGCGACGGCTACACCTTC	CASRPRIRGGDGYTF
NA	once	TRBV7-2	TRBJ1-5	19	TGTGCCAGCAGCTTAGCAGGTGTAGGGGCGCTGACTGGGAATCAGCCCCAGCATTTT	CASSLAGVGALTGNQPQHF
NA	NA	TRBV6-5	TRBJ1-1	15	TGTGCCAGCAGTTCTTACAGGTTCATGAACACTGAAGCTTTCTTT	CASSSYRFMNTEAFF
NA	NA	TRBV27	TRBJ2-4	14	TGTGCCAGCAGTTCAGGGGTCGCCAAAAACATTCAGTACTTC	CASSSGVAKNIQYF
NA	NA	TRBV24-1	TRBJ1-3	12	TGTGCCACCAGTGACCCCGCGGACACCATATATTTT	CATSDPADTIYF
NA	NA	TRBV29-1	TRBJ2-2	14	TGCAGCGTTAATAAGGGGTCGACCACCGGGGAGCTGTTTTTT	CSVNKGSTTGELFF
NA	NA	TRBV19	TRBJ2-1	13	TGTGCCAGTAGTATGACTTTTTACAATGAGCAGTTCTTC	CASSMTFYNEQFF
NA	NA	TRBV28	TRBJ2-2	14	TGTGCCAGCAAAAGACAGATGGACACCGGGGAGCTGTTTTTT	CASKRQMDTGELFF
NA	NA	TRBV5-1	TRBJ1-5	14	TGCGCCAGCAGCTTGGGGGGCATCAATCAGCCCCAGCATTTT	CASSLGGINQPQHF
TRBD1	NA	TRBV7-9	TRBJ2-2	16	TGTGCCAGCAGCGACGGGACAGGGATCTACACCGGGGAGCTGTTTTTT	CASSDGTGIYTGELFF
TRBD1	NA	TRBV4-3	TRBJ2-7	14	TGCGCCAGCAGCCAGGGGACAGACTCCTACGAGCAGTACTTC	CASSQGTDSYEQYF
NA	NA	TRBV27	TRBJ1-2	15	TGTGCCAGCACCACAGGGATGGGGGCTAACTATGGCTACACCTTC	CASTTGMGANYGYTF
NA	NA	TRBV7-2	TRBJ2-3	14	TGTGCCAGCAGCTCCCGAGTGGGCACAGATACGCAGTATTTT	CASSSRVGTDTQYF
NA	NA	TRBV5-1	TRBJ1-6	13	TGCGCCAGCAGCTTGTTTTCTGACTCACCCCTCCACTTT	CASSLFSDSPLHF
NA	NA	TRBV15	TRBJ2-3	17	TGTGCCACCGCCCCGAGGAGGCCTAGCCCAAGCACAGATACGCAGTATTTT	CATAPRRPSPSTDTQYF
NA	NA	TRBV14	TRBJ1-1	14	TGTGCCAGCAGCCCACCGGGGAGTTTGGCTGAAGCTTTCTTT	CASSPPGSLAEAFF
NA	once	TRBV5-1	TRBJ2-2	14	TGCGCCAGCAGCTTGGCAAATCAAGGCGGGGAGCTGTTTTTT	CASSLANQGGELFF
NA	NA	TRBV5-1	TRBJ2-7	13	TGCGCCAGCAGCTTGTTGAGTTCCTACGAGCAGTACTTC	CASSLLSSYEQYF
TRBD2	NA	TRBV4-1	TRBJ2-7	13	TGCGCCAGCAGCAAACGGGAGGACCGCGAGCAGTACTTC	CASSKREDREQYF